Below, 20 T cell receptor beta chains from the same sample are listed, as sequenced in a study of shared clonotypes between healthy human individuals. Sequenced by immunoSEQ multiplex PCR; TCRdb stores in-frame clones only, minus some. The profile shows around 750,000 clones, around two thirds of them singletons. The material sequenced was memory CD4+ T cells sorted from blood. Subset in this sample: CD45RA-negative fraction. These receptor sequences come from a woman younger than 45 in good health.

This chain joins TRBV27 and TRBJ2-3; 8 nucleotides match TRBD2. CDR1 and CDR2 from the germline V gene are MNHEY and SMNVEV (reference sequence). The trim removed 6 bases at V and 7 bases at J, leaving 9 bases unmatched. CDR3 length equals 14 residues. CDR3 loop: CASSRLAGSYTQYF. The CDR3, as DNA: TGTGCCAGCAGCCGGCTAGCGGGTTCTTATACGCAGTATTTT.

The chain recombines TRBV10-2 with TRBJ2-7, with D possibly called TRBD1 or TRBD2 (5 bases each). The CDR3 is 14 residues long. The V gene lost 4 bases and the J gene lost 1 base, with 11 bases spanning the gap. Germline V gene sequence: CDR1 WSHSY, CDR2 SAAADI. The CDR3 region is CASSVVEGSYEQYF. The CDR3 DNA sequence: TGCGCCAGCAGTGTTGTCGAGGGGTCCTACGAGCAGTACTTC.

The chain employs TRBV7-9 and TRBJ1-1, with D possibly TRBD1 on 6 matching bases. Looked up from germline, CDR1 is SEHNR and CDR2 is FQNEAQ (reference sequence). Trimming left V 2 bases short and J 10 bases short, with 11 bases between. This CDR3 has 12 amino acids. This CDR3 reads CASSLLQGGAFF. The CDR3 nucleotides are TGTGCCAGCAGCTTACTACAGGGTGGAGCTTTCTTT.

The chain links TRBV7-9 to TRBJ2-1; 9 bases map to TRBD1. Trimming at V came to 5 bases and at J to 4 bases, leaving 9 bases not matched to a gene. The CDR3 totals 16 residues. Germline CDR1 and CDR2: SEHNR and FQNEAQ (reference sequence). The CDR3 region is CASSAIQGAMYNEQFF. Here the CDR3 DNA reads TGTGCCAGCAGCGCCATACAGGGGGCGATGTACAATGAGCAGTTCTTC.

J is TRBJ1-4 and V is TRBV11-2; 9 nucleotides agree with TRBD1. Losses at the gene ends were 5 bases for V and 7 bases for J; bases not matched to a gene: 11. The CDR3 has 16 residues. Germline-derived CDR1 and CDR2 are SGHAT and FQNNGV. CDR3 loop: CASSPAGQGSLEKLFF. The CDR3 DNA sequence: TGTGCCAGCAGCCCTGCCGGACAGGGGTCACTTGAAAAACTGTTTTTT. Full variable domain (remainder filled in from reference TRBV11-2 and TRBJ1-4): EAGVAQSPRYKIIEKRQSVAFWCNPISGHATLYWYQQILGQGPKLLIQFQNNGVVDDSQLPKDRFSAERLKGVDSTLKIQPAKLEDSAVYLCASSPAGQGSLEKLFFGSGTQLSVL.

The table lists this clone with a few counts. This sample also contains other DNA sequences that code for the same CDR3. The chain employs TRBV18 and TRBJ1-1, with D tentatively TRBD1 (6 bases). Germline V gives CDR1 KGHSH, CDR2 LQKENI. Trimming took 2 bases from V and 3 from J, leaving 13 bases between them. The CDR3 totals 15 residues. This CDR3 is CASSPSQGRDTEAFF. In nucleotides, the CDR3 is TGTGCCAGCTCACCATCCCAGGGGCGGGACACTGAAGCTTTCTTT.

V is TRBV4-2 and J is TRBJ2-3; 9 positions agree with TRBD2. This CDR3 region has 15 residues. In germline, CDR1 is LGHNA, CDR2 YNFKEQ. Trimming at V came to 7 bases and at J to 0 bases, leaving 5 bases not matched to a gene. The CDR3 DNA reads TGTGCCAGCAACCAGCGGGAGGCCAGCACAGATACGCAGTATTTT. Protein product: CASNQREASTDTQYF.

The chain is built from TRBV6-4 and TRBJ2-3; 12 bases line up with TRBD2. The CDR3 contains 15 residues. Per germline, CDR1 MRHNA and CDR2 SNTAGT. With V trimmed by 3 bases and J by 4 bases, 2 bases remained unmatched. CDR3 nucleotide sequence: TGTGCCAGCAGTGAGAGACTAGCGGGAGCAGATACGCAGTATTTT. It codes for CASSERLAGADTQYF.

The chain is built from TRBV9 and TRBJ1-1, with 7 bases lining up with TRBD1. This CDR3 contains 16 residues. The germline CDR1 and CDR2 sequences are SGDLS and YYNGEE. V shed 0 bases, J shed 0 bases, and the junction held 5 bases outside the gene matches. DNA of the CDR3: TGTGCCAGCAGCGTAGGACAGGGAATAATGAACACTGAAGCTTTCTTT. Translating it yields CASSVGQGIMNTEAFF.

The V call is TRBV19, the J call TRBJ2-7; D unclear. The CDR3 loop spans 13 amino acids. CDR1 and CDR2 (germline): LNHDA, SQIVND (reference sequence). Trimming cost V 6 bases and J 6 bases, with 15 bases left between them. The CDR3 spells CASSQYVGFEQYF. CDR3 DNA: TGTGCCAGTAGCCAGTATGTCGGGTTCGAGCAGTACTTC.

This chain joins TRBV28 and TRBJ1-2; 9 positions match TRBD1. The junction had 14 bases not matched to a gene; V was cut back by 10 bases and J by 5 bases. The CDR3 is 15 residues long. Germline V gene data show CDR1 as MDHEN and CDR2 as SYDVKM. The CDR3 loop reads CATSSGDREGYGYTF. Written as DNA, the CDR3 is TGTGCCACTTCTAGTGGGGACAGGGAAGGGTATGGCTACACCTTC.

This clone appeared a single time. The chain combines TRBV28 with TRBJ2-7; 9 bases line up with TRBD1. Germline assignment: CDR1 MDHEN and CDR2 SYDVKM. The CDR3 sequence is 18 residues long. V shed 6 bases, J shed 3 bases, and the junction held 18 bases outside the gene matches. This CDR3 is CASRSGDRAIIGVYEQYF. The DNA for the CDR3 is TGTGCCAGCAGATCGGGGGACAGGGCCATCATTGGCGTCTACGAGCAGTACTTC.

This chain links TRBV9 with TRBJ1-3; D gene unclear. Looked up from germline, CDR1 is SGDLS and CDR2 is YYNGEE. The CDR3 extends over 16 amino acids. Deletions cut 0 bases from V and 0 bases from J, with 10 bases between. The CDR3 nucleotides read TGTGCCAGCAGCGTAGCCTCGAGGGTCTCTGGAAACACCATATATTTT. Residues: CASSVASRVSGNTIYF.

This sequence joins TRBV7-2 and TRBJ2-1; 9 bases match TRBD1. CDR1 is SGHTA, CDR2 FQGNSA, per germline. The CDR3 totals 15 residues. Germline trimming cut 5 bases from V and 5 bases from J; bases unmatched to any gene: 7. The CDR3 here is CASSRGQGGHNEQFF. The CDR3, as DNA: TGTGCCAGCAGCCGGGGACAGGGTGGCCACAATGAGCAGTTCTTC.

The chain combines TRBV27 with TRBJ2-1; 7 nucleotides agree with TRBD2. This CDR3 contains 17 residues. V was clipped by 7 bases and J by 0 bases; unmatched bases: 12. CDR1 and CDR2 (germline): MNHEY, SMNVEV (reference sequence). This CDR3 is CASNPLRGSGSYNEQFF. The CDR3 DNA reads TGTGCCAGCAACCCATTACGCGGGAGTGGCTCCTACAATGAGCAGTTCTTC.

This chain connects TRBV5-1 to TRBJ1-3; D call uncertain. Germline CDR1 is SGHRS and CDR2 is YFSETQ. Deletions cut 5 bases from V and 0 bases from J, with 9 bases between. This CDR3 is built from 14 residues. The CDR3 loop is CASRQTSSGNTIYF. The DNA for the CDR3 is TGCGCCAGCAGACAGACTAGCTCTGGAAACACCATATATTTT. The full variable domain, in which reference TRBV5-1 and TRBJ1-3 provide the parts outside the CDR3, is KAGVTQTPRYLIKTRGQQVTLSCSPISGHRSVSWYQQTPGQGLQFLFEYFSETQRNKGNFPGRFSGRQFSNSRSEMNVSTLELGDSALYLCASRQTSSGNTIYFGEGSWLTVV.

This clone was seen more than once but under ten times. As DNA, the CDR3 is TGCGCCAGCAGCGGGGGACACGAGAACACTGAAGCTTTCTTT. Protein sequence: CASSGGHENTEAFF. The rearrangement uses TRBV5-1 and TRBJ1-1, with a tentative D call TRBD1 (6 bases). The germline CDR1 and CDR2 sequences are SGHRS and YFSETQ. This CDR3 is built from 14 residues. Trimming pared 4 bases from V and 1 base from J, leaving 11 bases between. Full variable domain (outside the CDR3, taken from reference TRBV5-1 and TRBJ1-1): KAGVTQTPRYLIKTRGQQVTLSCSPISGHRSVSWYQQTPGQGLQFLFEYFSETQRNKGNFPGRFSGRQFSNSRSEMNVSTLELGDSALYLCASSGGHENTEAFFGQGTRLTVV.

The chain couples TRBV7-2 to TRBJ2-1; 12 positions agree with TRBD2. After removal of 2 bases from V and 0 bases from J, the junction contained 5 bases not matched to a gene. CDR1 SGHTA and CDR2 FQGNSA come from the germline V gene. The CDR3 length is 18 residues. The chain's CDR3 is CASSLRTSGMSSYNEQFF. In nucleotides, the CDR3 is TGTGCCAGCAGCTTACGGACTAGCGGGATGAGCTCCTACAATGAGCAGTTCTTC.

The chain carries TRBV4-1 and TRBJ2-3, with 11 nucleotides matching TRBD2. This CDR3 has 16 residues. V lost 1 base to trimming and J lost 4 bases; unmatched junction nucleotides: 4. Germline V gene sequence: CDR1 MGHRA, CDR2 YSYEKL. This CDR3 is CASSQGLAGLSDTQYF. In DNA, the CDR3 is TGCGCCAGCAGCCAAGGACTAGCGGGGTTGTCAGATACGCAGTATTTT.

The chain recombines TRBV2 with TRBJ2-7; possible D gene TRBD1, 5 bases. The germline CDR1 and CDR2 sequences are SNHLY and FYNNEI. Trimming pared 6 bases from V and 5 bases from J, leaving 14 bases between. The CDR3 runs 13 residues. CDR3 DNA: TGTGCCAGCAGCCCCAACAGGTGGAACGAGCAGTACTTC. Protein sequence: CASSPNRWNEQYF. Supplemented by reference TRBV2 and TRBJ2-7, the full variable domain reads EPEVTQTPSHQVTQMGQEVILRCVPISNHLYFYWYRQILGQKVEFLVSFYNNEISEKSEIFDDQFSVERPDGSNFTLKIRSTKLEDSAMYFCASSPNRWNEQYFGPGTRLTVT.